The 8 T cell receptor beta chains below were found in one sample sequenced in a study of regulatory T cells in long-lasting Graves disease. Library construction for TCR beta used iRepertoire HTBI primers and Arm-PCR of CDR3 regions. TCRdb itself ran the multiplex PCR reads through MiXCR, one entry per CDR3 protein. Of some 560,000 distinct CDR3 sequences detected, about 16% appear once; the ten largest clones hold around 25%. Time point in this sample: newly diagnosed GD, antithyroid drugs for less than 3 months. RNA extracted from PBMCs served as the sequencing template. These data were also filed under a second study, of T cells in Graves' hyperthyroidism and ophthalmopathy.

The source material was peripheral blood mononuclear cells (PBMCs), sampled at new diagnosis, from a patient treated with antithyroid drugs. Source of these receptors: a woman aged 35-65 years with Graves disease.

This clonotype was detected a few times. The chain carries TRBV19 and TRBJ2-1, with D unclear. The CDR3 loop spans 19 amino acids. CDR1 and CDR2 (germline): LNHDA, SQIVND (reference sequence). Deletions cut 5 bases from V and 0 bases from J, with 23 bases between. The CDR3 bases are TGTGCCAGTAGTCCTGGGCCCCTAACCAGCCCCAGCTCCTACAATGAGCAGTTCTTC. Protein: CASSPGPLTSPSSYNEQFF.

As to this clonotype: A read error is the likely source, as a far larger clone sits one nucleotide away. The chain links TRBV2 to TRBJ2-7; D tentatively reads TRBD1 or TRBD2 (6 bases each). Germline V gene lookup returns CDR1 SNHLY and CDR2 FYNNEI. The V end lost 6 bases, the J end lost 7 bases, and 13 bases lay between the germline ends. There are 12 residues in the CDR3. The CDR3 loop is CASRGGDNEQYF. The CDR3 DNA follows: TGTGCCAGCAGAGGAGGGGACAATGAGCAGTACTTC. The full variable domain, completed using reference TRBV2 and TRBJ2-7, is EPEVTQTPSHQVTQMGQEVILRCVPISNHLYFYWYRQILGQKVEFLVSFYNNEISEKSEIFDDQFSVERPDGSNFTLKIRSTKLEDSAMYFCASRGGDNEQYFGPGTRLTVT.

This clonotype was detected ten times or more. This chain joins TRBV15 and TRBJ1-4; 7 positions agree with TRBD1. The V gene end was trimmed by 4 bases and the J gene end by 4 bases; junction bases not matched to a gene: 6. The CDR3 consists of 15 residues. Germline CDR1 is LNHNV and CDR2 is YYDKDF (reference sequence). CDR3 protein: CATSIDQGDNEKLFF. The DNA of the CDR3 is TGTGCCACCAGCATCGATCAGGGGGATAATGAAAAACTGTTTTTT.

The chain links TRBV10-3 to TRBJ1-2; D perhaps matches TRBD1 (5 bases). This CDR3 is built from 14 residues. Deletions cut 2 bases from V and 7 bases from J, with 14 bases between. Germline V gene sequence: CDR1 ENHRY, CDR2 SYGVKD. The CDR3 DNA follows: TGTGCCATCAGTGAGGAGGGGCAGTTGACTGGCTACACCTTC. Protein: CAISEEGQLTGYTF.

V is TRBV19 and J is TRBJ1-1; D ambiguous. The CDR3 length is 15 residues. Germline V CDR1 and CDR2: LNHDA, SQIVND (reference sequence). The germline V and J ends were trimmed by 0 bases and 0 bases, with 8 bases remaining between them. CDR3 in amino acids: CASSIDNSLNTEAFF. For the CDR3, the DNA is TGTGCCAGTAGTATAGATAACAGCTTGAACACTGAAGCTTTCTTT.

The chain carries TRBV14 and TRBJ2-7; 9 bases fit TRBD1. Germline V gene sequence: CDR1 SGHDN, CDR2 FVKESK. This CDR3 contains 15 residues. The ends lost 4 bases at V and 3 bases at J; junction bases unmatched: 7. CDR3 region: CASSPRPGQGYEQYF. In DNA form, the CDR3 reads TGTGCCAGCAGCCCGAGACCGGGACAGGGCTACGAGCAGTACTTC.

The J gene is TRBJ2-7, the V gene TRBV3-1; either TRBD1 or TRBD2 may supply D (6 bases each). CDR3 length equals 13 residues. The germline gives CDR1 LGHDT, CDR2 YNNKEL (reference sequence). V lost 8 bases, J lost 0 bases, and 11 bases lay in between. CDR3 loop: CASRRGSSYEQYF. CDR3 sequence (DNA): TGTGCCAGCCGGAGGGGGAGCTCCTACGAGCAGTACTTC.

The chain carries TRBV27 and TRBJ2-2; 8 bases are shared with TRBD2. CDR3 length: 18 residues. The germline V gene encodes CDR1 MNHEY and CDR2 SMNVEV (reference sequence). V was pared by 2 bases and J by 3 bases, with 11 bases of the junction left unmatched. CDR3 amino acids: CASSLEGAGGPYTGELFF. The CDR3 DNA sequence: TGTGCCAGCAGTTTAGAAGGCGCGGGGGGACCTTACACCGGGGAGCTGTTTTTT.